Listed here is a single T cell receptor (beta chain). Its antigen remains unknown. Libraries for naive CD8 T cells, which were made from roughly 21,000 to 960,000 sorted cells, drew on 10%, 30% or 50% of the RNA. CD8+CD4-CCR7+CD45RA+ cells were sorted as naive CD8 T cells. Each CDR3 protein gets one entry after TCRdb re-called the PCR reads with MiXCR. The table records about 8,300 distinct CDR3 sequences, around a third of them present only once. This sample was included in a study of molecular identifiers for immune sequencing clone quantification. Overall study context: The replicates split RNA from around 18,000 or 91,000 naive CD8 cells five ways and sequenced four.

V lost 5 bases and J lost 1, with 16 bases in between. This CDR3 spans 16 amino acids. In germline, CDR1 is PRHDT, CDR2 FYEKMQ (reference sequence). General study points: Clones above 20 RNA copies held over 97% of effector molecules, under 1% in naive cells.

This chain connects TRBV13 to TRBJ2-3; the D gene could be TRBD1 or TRBD2 (5 bases each). The clonotype comes from a human donor in good health. Some libraries in this study had Jurkat cell RNA spiked in. The source material was naive CD8+ T cells from blood, with Jurkat cell RNA spiked in. Specified subset: FACS-sorted CD8+CD4-CCR7+CD45RA+ naive T cells. As DNA, the CDR3 is TGTGCCAGCAGCGCTAGTAGAGGGGACCGCACAGATACGCAGTATTTT. This sequence encodes CASSASRGDRTDTQYF.